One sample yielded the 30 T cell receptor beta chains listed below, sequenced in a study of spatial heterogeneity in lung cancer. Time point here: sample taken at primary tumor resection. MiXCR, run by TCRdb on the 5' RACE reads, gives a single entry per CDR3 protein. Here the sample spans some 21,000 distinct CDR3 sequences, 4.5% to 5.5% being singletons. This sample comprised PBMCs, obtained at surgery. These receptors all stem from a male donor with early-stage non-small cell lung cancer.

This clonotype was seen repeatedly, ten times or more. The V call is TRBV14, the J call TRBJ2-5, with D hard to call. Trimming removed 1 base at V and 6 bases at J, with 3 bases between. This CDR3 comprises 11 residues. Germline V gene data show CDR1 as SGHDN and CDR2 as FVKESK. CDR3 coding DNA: TGTGCCAGCAGCCAAGTGAAGACCCAGTACTTC. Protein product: CASSQVKTQYF.

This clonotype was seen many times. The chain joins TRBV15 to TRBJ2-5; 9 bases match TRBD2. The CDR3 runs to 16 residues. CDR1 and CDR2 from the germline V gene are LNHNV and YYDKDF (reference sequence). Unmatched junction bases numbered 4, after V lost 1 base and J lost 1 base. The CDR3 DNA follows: TGTGCCACCAGCAGAGCTCAAGCGGGGGGCCAAGAGACCCAGTACTTC. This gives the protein CATSRAQAGGQETQYF.

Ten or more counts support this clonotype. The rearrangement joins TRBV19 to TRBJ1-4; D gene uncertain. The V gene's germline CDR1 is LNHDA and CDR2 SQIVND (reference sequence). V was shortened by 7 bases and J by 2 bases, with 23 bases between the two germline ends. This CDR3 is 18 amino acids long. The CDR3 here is CASMAGSLAPATNEKLFF. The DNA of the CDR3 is TGTGCCAGTATGGCCGGAAGCTTGGCCCCCGCGACTAATGAAAAACTGTTTTTT.

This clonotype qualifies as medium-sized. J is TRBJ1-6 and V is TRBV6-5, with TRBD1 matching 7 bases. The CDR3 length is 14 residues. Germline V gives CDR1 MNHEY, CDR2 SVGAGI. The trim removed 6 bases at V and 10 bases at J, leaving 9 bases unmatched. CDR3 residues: CASSPGQIKSPLHF. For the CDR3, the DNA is TGTGCCAGCAGCCCGGGACAGATAAAGTCACCCCTCCACTTT.

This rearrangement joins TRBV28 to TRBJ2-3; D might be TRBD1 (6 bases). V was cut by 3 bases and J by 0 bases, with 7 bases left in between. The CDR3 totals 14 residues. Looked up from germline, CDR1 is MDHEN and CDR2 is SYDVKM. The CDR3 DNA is TGTGCCAGCAGTTTGGACAGCAGCACAGATACGCAGTATTTT. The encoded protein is CASSLDSSTDTQYF.

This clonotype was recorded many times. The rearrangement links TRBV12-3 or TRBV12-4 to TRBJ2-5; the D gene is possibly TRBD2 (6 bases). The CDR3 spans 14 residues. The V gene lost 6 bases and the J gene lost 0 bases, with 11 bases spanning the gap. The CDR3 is CASRPGLHQETQYF. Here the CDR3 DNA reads TGTGCCAGCAGGCCGGGACTCCACCAAGAGACCCAGTACTTC.

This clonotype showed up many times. The CDR3 region is CSARLADYEQYF. The CDR3 bases are TGCAGTGCTAGGTTGGCGGACTACGAGCAGTACTTC. V gene TRBV20-1 combines with J gene TRBJ2-7, with D unresolved. The V gene lost 3 bases and the J gene lost 3 bases, with 9 bases spanning the gap. From germline, CDR1 is DFQATT and CDR2 SNEGSKA (reference sequence). CDR3 length equals 12 residues.

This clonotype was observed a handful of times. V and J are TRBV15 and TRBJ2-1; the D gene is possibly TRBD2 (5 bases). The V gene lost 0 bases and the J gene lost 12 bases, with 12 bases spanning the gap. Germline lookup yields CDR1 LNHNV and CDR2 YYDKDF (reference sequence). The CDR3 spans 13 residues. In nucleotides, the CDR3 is TGTGCCACCAGCAGAGATCTCTTAGCGCTGCAGTTCTTC. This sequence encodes CATSRDLLALQFF.

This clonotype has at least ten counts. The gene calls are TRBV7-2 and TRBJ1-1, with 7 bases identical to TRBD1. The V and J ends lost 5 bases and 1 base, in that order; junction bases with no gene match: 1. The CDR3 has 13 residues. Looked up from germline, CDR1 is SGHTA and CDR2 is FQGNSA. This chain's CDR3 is CASSRGPNTEAFF. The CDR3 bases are TGTGCCAGCAGCAGGGGGCCGAACACTGAAGCTTTCTTT.

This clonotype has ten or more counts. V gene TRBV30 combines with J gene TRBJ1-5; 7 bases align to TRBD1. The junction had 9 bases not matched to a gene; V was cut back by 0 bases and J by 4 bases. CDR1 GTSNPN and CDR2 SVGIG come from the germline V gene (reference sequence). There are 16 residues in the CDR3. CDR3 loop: CAWSVQGSRANQPQHF. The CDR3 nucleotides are TGTGCCTGGAGTGTACAGGGGAGCAGGGCTAATCAGCCCCAGCATTTT.

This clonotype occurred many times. CDR3 sequence: CASSFKPGQTIGYTF. The CDR3 DNA follows: TGTGCCAGCAGCTTTAAACCGGGACAGACTATAGGCTACACCTTC. The chain recombines TRBV7-2 with TRBJ1-2, with 7 positions matching TRBD1. Germline CDR1 and CDR2: SGHTA and FQGNSA. With V trimmed by 3 bases and J by 8 bases, 12 bases remained unmatched. This CDR3 has 15 residues.

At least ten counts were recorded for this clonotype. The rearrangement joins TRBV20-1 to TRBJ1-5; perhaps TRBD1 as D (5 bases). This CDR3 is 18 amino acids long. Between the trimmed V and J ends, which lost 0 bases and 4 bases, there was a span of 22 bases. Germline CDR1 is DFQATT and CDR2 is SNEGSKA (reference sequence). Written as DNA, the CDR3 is TGCAGTGCTAGAGATTATTTAAAGGCCCGACAGTTTAATCAGCCCCAGCATTTT. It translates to CSARDYLKARQFNQPQHF.

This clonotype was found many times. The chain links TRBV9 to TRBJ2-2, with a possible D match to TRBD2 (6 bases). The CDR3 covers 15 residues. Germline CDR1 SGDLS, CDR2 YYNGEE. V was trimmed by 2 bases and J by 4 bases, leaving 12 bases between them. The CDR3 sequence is CASSVIGGITGELFF. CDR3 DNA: TGTGCCAGCAGCGTTATTGGAGGGATCACCGGGGAGCTGTTTTTT. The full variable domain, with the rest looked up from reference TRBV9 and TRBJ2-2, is DSGVTQTPKHLITATGQRVTLRCSPRSGDLSVYWYQQSLDQGLQFLIQYYNGEERAKGNILERFSAQQFPDLHSELNLSSLELGDSALYFCASSVIGGITGELFFGEGSRLTVL.

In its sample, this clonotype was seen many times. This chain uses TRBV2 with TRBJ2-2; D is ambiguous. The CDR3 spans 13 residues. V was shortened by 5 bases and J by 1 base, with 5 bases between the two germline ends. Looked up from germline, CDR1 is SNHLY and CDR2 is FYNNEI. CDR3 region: CASSRQNTGELFF. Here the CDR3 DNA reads TGTGCCAGCAGTCGACAGAACACCGGGGAGCTGTTTTTT.

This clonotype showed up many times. The CDR3 sequence is CASRVIAGGSEQFF. CDR3 DNA sequence: TGTGCCAGCAGGGTAATAGCGGGGGGTAGCGAGCAGTTCTTC. The chain recombines TRBV6-1 with TRBJ2-1, with TRBD2 matching 10 bases. The CDR3 length is 14 residues. The V gene's germline CDR1 is MNHNS and CDR2 SASEGT. V was pared by 6 bases and J by 10 bases, with 9 bases of the junction left unmatched.

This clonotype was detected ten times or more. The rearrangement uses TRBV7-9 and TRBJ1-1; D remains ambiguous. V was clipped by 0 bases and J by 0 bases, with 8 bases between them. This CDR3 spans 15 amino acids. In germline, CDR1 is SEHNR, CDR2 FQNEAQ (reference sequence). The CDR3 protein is CASSLAGNMNTEAFF. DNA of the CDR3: TGTGCCAGCAGCTTAGCAGGGAACATGAACACTGAAGCTTTCTTT.

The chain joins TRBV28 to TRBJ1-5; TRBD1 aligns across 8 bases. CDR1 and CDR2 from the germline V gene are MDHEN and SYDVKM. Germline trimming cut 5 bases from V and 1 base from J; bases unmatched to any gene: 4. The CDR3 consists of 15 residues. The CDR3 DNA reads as TGTGCCAGCAGTCCCCGGACAGGGAGCAATCAGCCCCAGCATTTT. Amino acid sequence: CASSPRTGSNQPQHF.

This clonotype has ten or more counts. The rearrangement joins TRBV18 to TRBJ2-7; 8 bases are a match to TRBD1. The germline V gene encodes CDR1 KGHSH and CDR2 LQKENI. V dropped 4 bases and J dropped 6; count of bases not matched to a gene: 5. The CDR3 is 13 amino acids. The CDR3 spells CASSQTGAGEQYF. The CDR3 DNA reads TGTGCCAGCTCACAGACAGGGGCGGGCGAGCAGTACTTC.

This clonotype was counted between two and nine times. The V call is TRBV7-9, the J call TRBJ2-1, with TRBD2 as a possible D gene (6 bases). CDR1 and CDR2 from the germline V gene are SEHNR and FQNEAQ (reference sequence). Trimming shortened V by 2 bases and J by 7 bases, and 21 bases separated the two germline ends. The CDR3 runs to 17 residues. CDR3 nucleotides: TGTGCCAGCAGCTTAAATTTGGTTGAGACTAGGTTAAATGAGCAGTTCTTC. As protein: CASSLNLVETRLNEQFF.

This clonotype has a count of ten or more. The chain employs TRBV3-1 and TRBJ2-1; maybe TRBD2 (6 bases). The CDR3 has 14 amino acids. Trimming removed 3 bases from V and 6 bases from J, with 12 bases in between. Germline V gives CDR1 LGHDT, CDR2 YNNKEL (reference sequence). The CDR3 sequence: CASSHTGTSNEQFF. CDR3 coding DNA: TGTGCCAGCAGCCATACCGGGACTTCCAATGAGCAGTTCTTC.

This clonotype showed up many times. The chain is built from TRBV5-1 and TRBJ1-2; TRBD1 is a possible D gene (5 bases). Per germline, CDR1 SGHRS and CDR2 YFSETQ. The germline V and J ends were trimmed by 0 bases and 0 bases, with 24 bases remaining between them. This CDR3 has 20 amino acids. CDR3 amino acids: CASSLEGRIGASPSNYGYTF. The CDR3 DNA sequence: TGCGCCAGCAGCTTGGAGGGACGAATAGGGGCGAGCCCCTCTAACTATGGCTACACCTTC.

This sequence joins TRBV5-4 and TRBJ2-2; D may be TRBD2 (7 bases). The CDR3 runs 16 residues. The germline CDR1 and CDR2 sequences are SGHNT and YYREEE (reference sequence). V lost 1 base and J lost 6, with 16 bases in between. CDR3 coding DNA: TGTGCCAGCAGCTTGAAGTTGGGGGGGCCCCCCGGGGAGCTGTTTTTT. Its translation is CASSLKLGGPPGELFF.

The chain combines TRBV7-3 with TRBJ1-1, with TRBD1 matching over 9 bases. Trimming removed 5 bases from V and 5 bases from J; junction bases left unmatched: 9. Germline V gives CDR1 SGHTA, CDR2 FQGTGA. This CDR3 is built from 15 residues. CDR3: CASSSSGTGKTEAFF. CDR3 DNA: TGTGCCAGCAGCAGTTCCGGGACAGGGAAGACTGAAGCTTTCTTT.

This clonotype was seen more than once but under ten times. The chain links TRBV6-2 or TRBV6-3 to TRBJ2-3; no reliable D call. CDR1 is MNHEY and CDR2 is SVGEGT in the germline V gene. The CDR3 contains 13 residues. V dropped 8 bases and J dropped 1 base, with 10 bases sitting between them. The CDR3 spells CASLPLGTDTQYF. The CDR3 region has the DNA TGTGCCAGCTTGCCCCTAGGCACAGATACGCAGTATTTT.

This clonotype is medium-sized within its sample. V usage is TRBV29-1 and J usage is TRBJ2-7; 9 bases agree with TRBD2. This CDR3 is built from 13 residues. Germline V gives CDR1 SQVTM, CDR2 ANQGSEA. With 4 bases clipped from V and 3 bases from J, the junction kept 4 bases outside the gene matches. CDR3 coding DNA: TGCAGCGTTGGGATAGCGGGAGTCTACGAGCAGTACTTC. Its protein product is CSVGIAGVYEQYF.

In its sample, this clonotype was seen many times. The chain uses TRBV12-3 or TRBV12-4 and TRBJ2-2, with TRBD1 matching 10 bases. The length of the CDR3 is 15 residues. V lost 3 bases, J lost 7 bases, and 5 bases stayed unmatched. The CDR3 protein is CASSFRDRGVGELFF. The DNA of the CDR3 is TGTGCCAGCAGTTTTCGGGACAGGGGAGTCGGGGAGCTGTTTTTT.

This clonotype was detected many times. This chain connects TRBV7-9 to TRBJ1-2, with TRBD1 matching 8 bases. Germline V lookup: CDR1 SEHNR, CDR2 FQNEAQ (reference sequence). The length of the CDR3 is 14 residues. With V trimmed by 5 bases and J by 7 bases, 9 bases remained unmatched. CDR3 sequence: CASSPRQGQGGYTF. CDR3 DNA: TGTGCCAGCAGCCCCCGACAGGGGCAGGGTGGCTACACCTTC. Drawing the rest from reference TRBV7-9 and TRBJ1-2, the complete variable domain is DTGVSQNPRHKITKRGQNVTFRCDPISEHNRLYWYRQTLGQGPEFLTYFQNEAQLEKSRLLSDRFSAERPKGSFSTLEIQRTEQGDSAMYLCASSPRQGQGGYTFGSGTRLTVV.

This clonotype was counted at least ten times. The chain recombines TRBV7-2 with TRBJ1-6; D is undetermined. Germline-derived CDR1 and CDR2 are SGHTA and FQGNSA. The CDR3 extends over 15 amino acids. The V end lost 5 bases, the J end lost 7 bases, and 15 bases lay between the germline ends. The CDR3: CASSPAATTNSPLHF. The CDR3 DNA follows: TGTGCCAGCAGCCCGGCAGCAACTACCAATTCACCCCTCCACTTT.

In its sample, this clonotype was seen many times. The CDR3 nucleotides are TGTGCCAGCACCCTCGTCGGGGGTAGCGGGAGTAGGGATGAGCAGTTCTTC. This gives the protein CASTLVGGSGSRDEQFF. The rearrangement links TRBV12-3 or TRBV12-4 to TRBJ2-1; 9 bases line up with TRBD2. This CDR3 comprises 17 residues. V was pared by 7 bases and J by 8 bases, with 18 bases of the junction left unmatched.

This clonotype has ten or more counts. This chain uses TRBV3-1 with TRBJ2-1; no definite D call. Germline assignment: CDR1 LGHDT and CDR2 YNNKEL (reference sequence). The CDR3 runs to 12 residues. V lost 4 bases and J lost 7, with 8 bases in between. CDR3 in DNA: TGTGCCAGCAGCCGCGCGTCGAATGAGCAGTTCTTC. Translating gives CASSRASNEQFF.